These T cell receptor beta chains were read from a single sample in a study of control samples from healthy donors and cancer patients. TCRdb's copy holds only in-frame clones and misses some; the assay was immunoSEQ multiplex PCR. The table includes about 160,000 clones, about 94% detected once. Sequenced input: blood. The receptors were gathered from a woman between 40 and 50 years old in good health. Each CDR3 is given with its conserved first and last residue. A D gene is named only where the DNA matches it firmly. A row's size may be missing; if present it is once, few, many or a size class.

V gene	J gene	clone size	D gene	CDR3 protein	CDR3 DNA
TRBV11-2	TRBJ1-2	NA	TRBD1	CASSSQKGQDYGYTF	TGTGCCAGCAGCTCGCAGAAGGGACAGGACTATGGCTACACCTTC
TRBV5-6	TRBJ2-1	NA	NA	CASSFYTGYNEQFF	TGTGCCAGCAGCTTCTACACAGGGTACAATGAGCAGTTCTTC
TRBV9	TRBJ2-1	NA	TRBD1	CASSPLPGGSYNEQFF	TGTGCCAGCAGCCCCCTTCCAGGGGGCTCCTACAATGAGCAGTTCTTC
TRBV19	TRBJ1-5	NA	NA	CASSISSTGNQPQHF	TGTGCCAGTAGTATTTCCTCGACGGGGAATCAGCCCCAGCATTTT
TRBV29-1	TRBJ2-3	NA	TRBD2	CSVGYGGVTDTQYF	TGCAGCGTTGGATACGGGGGGGTCACAGATACGCAGTATTTT
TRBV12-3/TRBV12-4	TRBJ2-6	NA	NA	CASSLANVLTF	TGTGCCAGCAGTTTGGCCAACGTCCTGACTTTC
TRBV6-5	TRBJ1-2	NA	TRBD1	CASSYGRQGAGGYTF	TGTGCCAGCAGTTACGGTAGACAGGGGGCAGGTGGCTACACCTTC
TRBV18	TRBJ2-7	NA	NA	CASSPPNKGFSYEQYF	TGTGCCAGCTCACCACCGAACAAGGGATTCTCCTACGAGCAGTACTTC
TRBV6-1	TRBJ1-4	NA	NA	CASSEMKGMFNEKLFF	TGTGCCAGCAGTGAAATGAAGGGCATGTTTAATGAAAAACTGTTTTTT
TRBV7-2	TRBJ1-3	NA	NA	CASSLATGWKDTIYF	TGTGCCAGCAGCTTAGCGACTGGGTGGAAGGACACCATATATTTT
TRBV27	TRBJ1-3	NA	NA	CASSPDRSIRNSGNTIYF	TGTGCCAGCAGCCCAGACAGATCTATAAGAAATTCTGGAAACACCATATATTTT
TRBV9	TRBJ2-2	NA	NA	CASSPRQSNTGELFF	TGTGCCAGCAGCCCGCGACAGAGTAACACCGGGGAGCTGTTTTTT
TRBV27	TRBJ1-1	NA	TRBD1	CASSPWTGGNTEAFF	TGTGCCAGCAGTCCCTGGACAGGGGGGAACACTGAAGCTTTCTTT
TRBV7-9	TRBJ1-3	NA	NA	CASSLAGGRDLSGNTIYF	TGTGCCAGCAGCTTAGCGGGAGGTAGGGACCTCTCTGGAAACACCATATATTTT
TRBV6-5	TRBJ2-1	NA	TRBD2	CASSPGLAVYNEQFF	TGTGCCAGCAGTCCCGGACTAGCGGTTTACAATGAGCAGTTCTTC
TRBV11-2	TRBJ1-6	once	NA	CASSFQGNSPLHF	TGTGCCAGCAGCTTCCAGGGGAATTCACCCCTCCACTTT
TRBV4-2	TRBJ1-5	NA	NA	CASSDSGARNQPQHF	TGTGCCAGCAGCGATTCAGGGGCCCGCAATCAGCCCCAGCATTTT
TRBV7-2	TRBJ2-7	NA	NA	CASSLVGGGNYEQYF	TGTGCCAGCAGCTTAGTGGGTGGGGGGAACTACGAGCAGTACTTC
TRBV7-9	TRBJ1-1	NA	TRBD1	CASSLATGVAEAFF	TGTGCCAGCAGCTTAGCAACAGGGGTTGCTGAAGCTTTCTTT
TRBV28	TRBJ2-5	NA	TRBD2	CASSFRGTSGRAGTETQYF	TGTGCCAGCAGTTTCCGGGGGACTAGCGGGAGGGCCGGCACGGAGACCCAGTACTTC
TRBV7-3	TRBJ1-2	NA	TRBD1	CASSPDPQGAYGYTF	TGTGCCAGCAGCCCCGACCCACAGGGGGCCTATGGCTACACCTTC
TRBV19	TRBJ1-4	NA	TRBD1	CATLDRVDEKLFF	TGTGCCACCCTAGACAGGGTGGATGAAAAACTGTTTTTT
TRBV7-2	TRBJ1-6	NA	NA	CASSLGGGMSSYNSPLHF	TGTGCCAGCAGCCTGGGAGGGGGGATGAGCTCCTATAATTCACCCCTCCACTTT
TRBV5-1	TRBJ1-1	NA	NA	CASSLPGLNTEAFF	TGCGCCAGCAGCTTGCCAGGGCTGAACACTGAAGCTTTCTTT
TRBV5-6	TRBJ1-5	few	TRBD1	CASSLALQGAAQHF	TGTGCCAGCAGCTTGGCCCTCCAGGGGGCGGCCCAGCATTTT
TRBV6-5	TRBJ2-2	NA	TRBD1	CASSYTGGNTGELFF	TGTGCCAGCAGTTACACAGGGGGGAACACCGGGGAGCTGTTTTTT
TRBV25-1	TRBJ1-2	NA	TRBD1	CASSPGTGYGYTF	TGTGCCAGCAGCCCCGGGACAGGGTATGGCTACACCTTC
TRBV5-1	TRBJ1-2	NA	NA	CASSLRTGGDGYTF	TGCGCCAGCAGCTTGAGGACGGGCGGGGATGGCTACACCTTC
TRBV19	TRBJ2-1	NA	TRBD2	CASSIAGGSSYNEQFF	TGTGCCAGTAGTATAGCGGGAGGAAGCTCCTACAATGAGCAGTTCTTC
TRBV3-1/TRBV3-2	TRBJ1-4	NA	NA	CASSQASGKLFF	TGTGCCAGCAGCCAAGCATCGGGTAAACTGTTTTTT
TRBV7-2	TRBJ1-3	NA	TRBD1	CASSRTGISGNTIYF	TGTGCCAGCAGCCGGACAGGGATCTCTGGAAACACCATATATTTT
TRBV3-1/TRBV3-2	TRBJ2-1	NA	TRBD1	CASSFRQGKYNEQFF	TGTGCCAGCAGCTTCCGACAGGGTAAATACAATGAGCAGTTCTTC
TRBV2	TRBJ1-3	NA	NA	CASSVRGRDGNTIYF	TGTGCCAGCAGTGTCCGGGGCAGAGATGGAAACACCATATATTTT
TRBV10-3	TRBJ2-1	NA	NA	CAISFRGDEQFF	TGTGCCATCAGCTTCAGGGGGGATGAGCAGTTCTTC
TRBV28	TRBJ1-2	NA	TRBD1	CASRTGTDYGYTF	TGTGCCAGCAGGACCGGGACAGACTATGGCTACACCTTC
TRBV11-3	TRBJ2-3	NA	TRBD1	CASSNSWDRAGDTQYF	TGTGCCAGCAGCAATTCTTGGGACAGGGCGGGGGATACGCAGTATTTT
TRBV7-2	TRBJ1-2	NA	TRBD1	CASSLSLPGQSYGYTF	TGTGCCAGCAGTTTGTCTCTTCCGGGACAGTCCTATGGCTACACCTTC
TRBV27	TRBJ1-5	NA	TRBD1	CASSPTLGTGLNQPQHF	TGTGCCAGCAGTCCGACCCTAGGGACAGGCCTCAATCAGCCCCAGCATTTT
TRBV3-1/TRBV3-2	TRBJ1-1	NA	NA	CASSQAGFEAFF	TGTGCCAGCAGCCAGGCGGGGTTTGAAGCTTTCTTT
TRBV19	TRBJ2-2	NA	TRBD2	CATSSGRAYTGELFF	TGTGCCACCTCTAGCGGGAGGGCCTATACCGGGGAGCTGTTTTTT
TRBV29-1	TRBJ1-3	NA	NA	CSVGESSGNTIYF	TGCAGCGTTGGGGAGTCTTCTGGAAACACCATATATTTT
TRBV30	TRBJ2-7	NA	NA	CAWSVLWGFHEQYF	TGTGCCTGGAGTGTACTGTGGGGTTTTCACGAGCAGTACTTC
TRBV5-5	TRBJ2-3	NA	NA	CASRREESTDTQYF	TGTGCCAGCAGACGGGAAGAAAGCACAGATACGCAGTATTTT
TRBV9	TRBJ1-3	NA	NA	CASSVDQGLSGNTIYF	TGTGCCAGCAGCGTAGATCAGGGCCTCTCTGGAAACACCATATATTTT
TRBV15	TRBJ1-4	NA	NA	CATSREARRTEKLFF	TGTGCCACCAGCAGAGAAGCCAGGAGAACTGAAAAACTGTTTTTT
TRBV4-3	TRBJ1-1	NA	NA	CASSQYYGDDTEAFF	TGCGCCAGCAGCCAGTATTACGGGGACGACACTGAAGCTTTCTTT
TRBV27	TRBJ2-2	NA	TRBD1	CASSNLDRVNTGELFF	TGTGCCAGCAGTAACCTGGACAGGGTGAACACCGGGGAGCTGTTTTTT
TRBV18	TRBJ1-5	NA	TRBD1	CASSRGSDRTWSNQPQHF	TGTGCCAGCTCCCGCGGCTCGGACAGGACTTGGAGCAATCAGCCCCAGCATTTT
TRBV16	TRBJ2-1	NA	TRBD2	CASSQTGGNEQFF	TGTGCCAGCAGCCAAACCGGGGGGAATGAGCAGTTCTTC
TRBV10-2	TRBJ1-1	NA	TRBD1	CASRRQGTEAFF	TGCGCCAGCAGGCGACAGGGAACTGAAGCTTTCTTT
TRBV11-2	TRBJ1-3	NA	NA	CASSQWQGSFGNTIYF	TGTGCCAGCAGCCAATGGCAGGGGTCGTTTGGAAACACCATATATTTT
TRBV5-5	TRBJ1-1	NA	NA	CASSLAPGPGTEAFF	TGTGCCAGCAGCTTGGCCCCGGGACCGGGCACTGAAGCTTTCTTT
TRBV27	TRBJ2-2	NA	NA	CASSLKRNTGELFF	TGTGCCAGCAGTTTAAAAAGGAACACCGGGGAGCTGTTTTTT
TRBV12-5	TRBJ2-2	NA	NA	CASGLVRLWDTGELFF	TGTGCTAGTGGTTTGGTAAGACTTTGGGACACCGGGGAGCTGTTTTTT